These T cell receptor beta chains were read from a single sample in a study of cytomegalovirus exposure and HLA in healthy donors. The protocol was immunoSEQ multiplex PCR, while the TCRdb copy is restricted to in-frame clones and leaves out a portion. This sample has under 200,000 clones; about four fifths occur once, and the top ten carry approximately 5.4%. The sequenced sample consisted of PBMCs. The receptors were gathered from a woman under 40 in good health and CMV-seropositive. Each CDR3 is given with its conserved first and last residue. Clone size is shown for a subset of rows, as once, few, many or a class of expanded clone.

length: 13; V: TRBV11-3; J: TRBJ1-1; size: once; CDR3: CASSLGRFTEAFF
length: 14; V: TRBV28; J: TRBJ2-4; size: .; CDR3: CASSPRQGGNIQYF
length: 14; V: TRBV6-6; J: TRBJ2-5; size: .; CDR3: CASSSPGEKETQYF
length: 12; V: TRBV7-9; J: TRBJ2-7; size: .; CDR3: CSSAPEGYEQYF
length: 14; V: TRBV14; J: TRBJ2-1; size: .; CDR3: CASSPGQGNNEQFF
length: 15; V: TRBV28; J: TRBJ1-4; size: .; CDR3: CASSFGGQGGEKLFF
length: 13; V: TRBV27; J: TRBJ1-1; size: .; CDR3: CASRGLSNTEAFF
length: 14; V: TRBV19; J: TRBJ2-1; size: .; CDR3: CASSRDRETDEQFF
length: 14; V: TRBV10-2; J: TRBJ1-5; size: .; CDR3: CASSESKAAQPQHF
length: 16; V: TRBV6-5; J: TRBJ2-7; size: .; CDR3: CASSLGTGTATHEQYF
length: 15; V: TRBV5-6; J: TRBJ2-7; size: .; CDR3: CASSFGNSGRYEQYF
length: 14; V: TRBV7-3; J: TRBJ2-3; size: .; CDR3: CASSLALRPDTQYF
length: 16; V: TRBV7-2; J: TRBJ1-2; size: few; CDR3: CASSIKQGWAFYGYTF
length: 15; V: TRBV4-1; J: TRBJ1-2; size: .; CDR3: CASSQVKGANYGYTF
length: 14; V: TRBV28; J: TRBJ2-7; size: .; CDR3: CASRSGQVAYEQYF
length: 15; V: TRBV6-5; J: TRBJ2-2; size: .; CDR3: CATEKTGANTGELFF
length: 14; V: TRBV9; J: TRBJ1-1; size: once; CDR3: CASSAGVEGTEAFF
length: 13; V: TRBV7-2; J: TRBJ2-7; size: .; CDR3: CASSRDRGYEQYF
length: 14; V: TRBV7-9; J: TRBJ2-7; size: .; CDR3: CASSSRDTSYEQYF
length: 15; V: TRBV18; J: TRBJ2-2; size: few; CDR3: CASSVSGKNTGELFF
length: 15; V: TRBV2; J: TRBJ1-5; size: once; CDR3: CASRKSTGANQPQHF
length: 15; V: TRBV27; J: TRBJ1-4; size: .; CDR3: CASSSRRQANEKLFF
length: 15; V: TRBV18; J: TRBJ2-3; size: few; CDR3: CASSPAGGRTDTQYF
length: 16; V: TRBV18; J: TRBJ2-7; size: .; CDR3: CASSLYGRGVYYEQYF
length: 16; V: TRBV7-9; J: TRBJ2-2; size: .; CDR3: CASNGGGSSSTGELFF
length: 14; V: TRBV27; J: TRBJ2-3; size: once; CDR3: CASSFERNRDTQYF
length: 15; V: TRBV7-2; J: TRBJ1-5; size: .; CDR3: CASSLRAGGDQPQHF
length: 15; V: TRBV2; J: TRBJ2-1; size: .; CDR3: CASSVEAAGDNEQFF
length: 14; V: TRBV5-1; J: TRBJ2-1; size: .; CDR3: CASKGDIGHDEQFF
length: 15; V: TRBV4-3; J: TRBJ2-1; size: once; CDR3: CASSQVGGTYNEQFF
length: 14; V: TRBV2; J: TRBJ1-1; size: few; CDR3: CASSGPTGRFEAFF
length: 16; V: TRBV10-1; J: TRBJ2-1; size: .; CDR3: CASNPGTGVGNNEQFF
length: 12; V: TRBV29-1; J: TRBJ1-1; size: .; CDR3: CSVVAGPTEAFF
length: 12; V: TRBV13; J: TRBJ2-7; size: .; CDR3: CASSLARYEQYF
length: 14; V: TRBV6-6; J: TRBJ1-1; size: .; CDR3: CASSSGGGTTEAFF
length: 13; V: TRBV28; J: TRBJ1-1; size: .; CDR3: CASSPPGVTEAFF
length: 14; V: TRBV5-4; J: TRBJ2-1; size: .; CDR3: CASSRAGRYNEQFF
length: 16; V: TRBV2; J: TRBJ2-7; size: .; CDR3: CASSDSLSDRGPEQYF
length: 16; V: TRBV7-8; J: TRBJ2-2; size: .; CDR3: CASSLVGATSGGELFF
length: 13; V: TRBV7-9; J: TRBJ2-5; size: .; CDR3: CASSLEGQETQYF
length: 15; V: TRBV18; J: TRBJ1-4; size: .; CDR3: CASSPPQGGFEKLFF
length: 14; V: TRBV9; J: TRBJ1-1; size: .; CDR3: CASSSSSGGTEAFF
length: 13; V: TRBV7-9; J: TRBJ2-5; size: .; CDR3: CASRQGGRETQYF
length: 13; V: TRBV10-1; J: TRBJ2-1; size: .; CDR3: CASSERLAGEQFF
length: 14; V: TRBV9; J: TRBJ2-1; size: .; CDR3: CASDLGVENNEQFF
length: 12; V: TRBV11-2; J: TRBJ1-1; size: few; CDR3: CASSLDHSEAFF